Shown below are 11 T cell receptor beta chains from a single sample sequenced in a study of cytomegalovirus exposure and HLA in healthy donors. PCR involved 60 Vbeta and 13 Jbeta primers. Here immunoSEQ multiplex PCR was the method, and the copy in TCRdb shows in-frame clones only, minus some. The sample has more than 80,000 clones; more than 70% are singletons. Sample: PBMCs. Source of these receptors: a man aged 40-55 years in good health and CMV-seronegative.

This clone has more than one count but fewer than ten. The chain uses TRBV11-2 and TRBJ2-3; D is perhaps TRBD2 (6 bases). The CDR3 covers 15 residues. V lost 3 bases to trimming and J lost 8 bases, with 18 bases between them. Germline values: CDR1 SGHAT, CDR2 FQNNGV. Here the CDR3 DNA reads TGTGCCAGCAGCTTCCGGACTGGGGAGGAGGTTACGCAGTATTTT. It specifies CASSFRTGEEVTQYF. Full variable domain (rest looked up from reference TRBV11-2 and TRBJ2-3): EAGVAQSPRYKIIEKRQSVAFWCNPISGHATLYWYQQILGQGPKLLIQFQNNGVVDDSQLPKDRFSAERLKGVDSTLKIQPAKLEDSAVYLCASSFRTGEEVTQYFGPGTRLTVL.

This clone showed up just a few times. The gene calls are TRBV16 and TRBJ1-6, with 8 bases fitting TRBD1. This CDR3 has 14 residues. V was pared by 4 bases and J by 8 bases, with 4 bases of the junction left unmatched. Germline lookup yields CDR1 KGHSY and CDR2 FQNENV. CDR3 coding DNA: TGTGCCAGCAGCCCGCGGACAGGGTATTCACCCCTCCACTTT. Its translation is CASSPRTGYSPLHF.

The sample holds one count of this clone. The CDR3 region has the DNA TGCAGCGTCTCTCGGGGTGAATGGAGGGCCGGGGAGCTGTTTTTT. Amino acid sequence: CSVSRGEWRAGELFF. J is TRBJ2-2 and V is TRBV29-1; D is perhaps TRBD2 (6 bases). The CDR3 length is 15 residues. The V and J ends lost 6 bases and 6 bases respectively, with 20 bases between them. From germline, CDR1 is SQVTM and CDR2 ANQGSEA.

The genes are TRBV19 and TRBJ1-5, with D possibly TRBD1 on 5 matching bases. Germline CDR1 and CDR2: LNHDA and SQIVND (reference sequence). This CDR3 has 14 amino acids. The V end lost 5 bases, the J end lost 2 bases, and 10 bases lay between the germline ends. CDR3 DNA sequence: TGTGCCAGTAGTCTCTCGACAGGCAATCAGCCCCAGCATTTT. Residues: CASSLSTGNQPQHF.

This sequence joins TRBV6-1 and TRBJ2-2; 8 bases match TRBD1. V shed 5 bases and J 4 bases; nucleotides not matched to a gene: 6. The germline V gene encodes CDR1 MNHNS and CDR2 SASEGT. The length of the CDR3 is 15 residues. CDR3 in DNA: TGTGCCAGCAGTCCAAGGACAGGGCCCACCGGGGAGCTGTTTTTT. It specifies CASSPRTGPTGELFF.

The chain combines TRBV25-1 with TRBJ2-7; D gene ambiguous. V lost 8 bases and J lost 1, with 18 bases in between. The CDR3 consists of 15 residues. Per germline, CDR1 MGHDK and CDR2 SYGVNS. The CDR3 nucleotides are TGTGCCAGCTCCCCCCGGCAGTTCGGGTCCTACGAGCAGTACTTC. This sequence encodes CASSPRQFGSYEQYF.

This clone appeared once. The chain is built from TRBV5-1 and TRBJ2-7; D is unresolved. The CDR3 contains 12 residues. In germline, CDR1 is SGHRS, CDR2 YFSETQ. Trimming stripped 2 bases from V and 4 bases from J, with 7 bases between. The CDR3: CASSFLGYEQYF. The CDR3 DNA reads TGCGCCAGCAGCTTCCTCGGTTACGAGCAGTACTTC.

V is TRBV10-2 and J is TRBJ1-2; D might be TRBD1 (5 bases). CDR1 is WSHSY, CDR2 SAAADI, per germline. This CDR3 contains 15 residues. The germline V and J ends were trimmed by 0 bases and 2 bases, with 10 bases remaining between them. The CDR3 region has the DNA TGCGCCAGCAGTGAGTCTGGGGGGGTAAACTATGGCTACACCTTC. It is translated as CASSESGGVNYGYTF.

In its sample, this clone was seen a few times. The genes are TRBV5-5 and TRBJ2-3; TRBD1 agrees at 7 bases. The CDR3 loop spans 14 amino acids. J was trimmed by 1 base and V by 4 bases; bases with no gene match: 3. Germline V gives CDR1 SGHKS, CDR2 YYEKEE (reference sequence). The CDR3 is CASSPGQRTDTQYF. In nucleotides, the CDR3 is TGTGCCAGCAGCCCGGGACAGCGCACAGATACGCAGTATTTT. The variable domain in full, completed from reference TRBV5-5 and TRBJ2-3, reads DAGVTQSPTHLIKTRGQQVTLRCSPISGHKSVSWYQQVLGQGPQFIFQYYEKEERGRGNFPDRFSARQFPNYSSELNVNALLLGDSALYLCASSPGQRTDTQYFGPGTRLTVL.

J is TRBJ1-2 and V is TRBV14; possible D gene TRBD1, 5 bases. CDR3 length: 13 amino acids. The V end lost 1 base, the J end lost 6 bases, and 9 bases lay between the germline ends. Germline V lookup: CDR1 SGHDN, CDR2 FVKESK. The CDR3 DNA follows: TGTGCCAGCAGCCAAGGGGGCGGGAATGGCTACACCTTC. Its protein product is CASSQGGGNGYTF.

The chain couples TRBV5-1 to TRBJ1-5; the D gene is possibly TRBD1 (6 bases). The CDR3 has 14 amino acids. Trimming left V 0 bases short and J 7 bases short, with 11 bases between. Germline V gives CDR1 SGHRS, CDR2 YFSETQ. CDR3: CASSLAPGAQPQHF. Written as DNA, the CDR3 is TGCGCCAGCAGCTTGGCCCCAGGGGCCCAGCCCCAGCATTTT.